This T cell receptor (beta chain) was observed in a study of OX40 agonist ivuxolimab in advanced cancers. About the investigation overall: The costimulatory receptor OX40 (CD134) was targeted by ivuxolimab, a fully human IgG2 agonistic monoclonal antibody. Intravenous ivuxolimab was administered to patients every 2 weeks at six dose levels: 0.01, 0.1, 0.3, 1.5, 3 and 10 mg/kg. Among the roughly 50 dose-escalation patients, some 19 had hepatocellular carcinoma, about 15 melanoma, 9 renal cell carcinoma and 9 head and neck cancer. The dose-escalation cohort was about 87% male with a mean age of around 62 years, ranging from roughly 20 to 80. Prior anti-PD-1, anti-PD-L1 or anti-CTLA-4 therapy was permitted, and checkpoint inhibitors had been received by roughly two fifths of dose-escalation patients. Partial responses were achieved by three dose-escalation patients, of whom one had hepatocellular carcinoma and two had cutaneous melanoma. Peripheral TCRbeta sequencing aimed to test whether ivuxolimab altered TCR sequence diversity and caused clonal T-cell expansion. The monotherapy dose-escalation portion (N of about 50 patients) of the phase I ivuxolimab trial is reported in the paper.

Overall study results and their limits: In the 0.1-3.0 mg/kg groups, partial responders had among the lowest normalized peripheral clonal expansion, particularly in CD8+ T cells. Which antigens the clonally expanded peripheral T cells were specific for was not determined. Clonal expansion of both CD4+ and CD8+ blood T cells was observed from baseline to week 6 at doses 0.1 to 3.0 mg/kg. Low levels of normalized T-cell clonal expansion were also seen in some nonresponding patients. After ivuxolimab, CD8+ T cells had more expanded clones than CD4+ T cells on average.

As to this clone: This receptor's antigen is unknown. No base qualities exist here, and no much larger clone lies one base off it.

The trial excluded patients who had a history of autoimmune disease or were on systemic immunosuppression. Peripheral blood for TCR sequencing was drawn from every dose cohort at baseline, at cycle 4 day 1 and at cycle 7 day 1. Samples were obtained from an open-label, multicenter, first-in-human phase I dose-escalation trial of ivuxolimab. Adults with locally advanced or metastatic melanoma, renal cell carcinoma, hepatocellular carcinoma or head and neck squamous cell carcinoma were enrolled in the trial. Before TCR sequencing, CD4+ and CD8+ T cells were separately sorted from peripheral blood. Genomic DNA was isolated from the sorted cells so that the TCRbeta CDR3 region could be sequenced. The immunoSEQ Assay was used for sequencing of TCRbeta CDR3 regions. Drawn from immuneACCESS, this table holds only the in-frame rearrangements with V and J called that TCRdb kept. Clones are partly lost; checked studies trace under half to an unresolved V gene and leave the rest unexplained. The sample contains under 45,000 clones, 84% of them found a single time. Approximately 1.8% of the sample lies in the top ten.

Looking up the germline V gene yields CDR1 MDHEN and CDR2 SYDVKM. At the junction V is shortened by 8 bases and J by 7 bases, with 14 bases in between. The CDR3 starts with the cysteine, ends with the phenylalanine, and has 12 residues. The CDR3 DNA has 36 bases and is translated from base 1. Here the sequenced sample was CD4+ or CD8+ T cells sorted from blood, taken in a trial of the OX40 agonist ivuxolimab. The receptor chain draws on TRBV28 and TRBJ2-5; a weak D assignment points to TRBD1 (6 bases agree). The receptor comes from an adult with an advanced solid tumor such as melanoma, head and neck, liver or kidney cancer. The CDR3 reads as follows: CASGAGTRTQYF. The DNA reads TGTGCCAGCGGGGCCGGGACAAGGACCCAGTACTTC. Beyond the CDR3, the reference TRBV28 and TRBJ2-5 genes provide the residues; the full variable domain reads: DVKVTQSSRYLVKRTGEKVFLECVQDMDHENMFWYRQDPGLGLRLIYFSYDVKMKEKGDIPEGYSVSREKKERFSLILESASTNQTSMYLCASGAGTRTQYFGPGTRLLVL.